This T cell receptor beta chain appears in the sequencing data of a study of T cell responses to AZD1222 COVID-19 vaccine. Findings and caveats of the study: Among vaccine-associated CD4 TCRs, coverage spanned spike, with dominance at 160-218 and 743-854. Females made up more of the donors, who were largely white British, and clonal diversity may have come out too low. The reported proportion of spike-specific TCRs targeting unmutated variant regions was nearly half.

The CDR3 has 14 amino acids. V was cut by 4 bases and J by 1 base, with 10 bases left in between. From germline, CDR1 is ENHRY and CDR2 SYGVKD. Details on this clone: The antigen remains unidentified.

Sequencing used immunoSEQ multiplex PCR; TCRdb keeps in-frame clones, though not all of them. The sample consists of roughly 70,000 clones, roughly 87% of them appearing once. The TCR comes from an adult in good health. The sample here was peripheral blood, taken on day 0 of AZD1222 vaccination. The chain recombines TRBV10-3 with TRBJ1-1, with no clear D. CDR3 protein: CAISAFPQNTEAFF. As DNA, the CDR3 is TGTGCCATCAGTGCGTTTCCGCAGAACACTGAAGCTTTCTTT.